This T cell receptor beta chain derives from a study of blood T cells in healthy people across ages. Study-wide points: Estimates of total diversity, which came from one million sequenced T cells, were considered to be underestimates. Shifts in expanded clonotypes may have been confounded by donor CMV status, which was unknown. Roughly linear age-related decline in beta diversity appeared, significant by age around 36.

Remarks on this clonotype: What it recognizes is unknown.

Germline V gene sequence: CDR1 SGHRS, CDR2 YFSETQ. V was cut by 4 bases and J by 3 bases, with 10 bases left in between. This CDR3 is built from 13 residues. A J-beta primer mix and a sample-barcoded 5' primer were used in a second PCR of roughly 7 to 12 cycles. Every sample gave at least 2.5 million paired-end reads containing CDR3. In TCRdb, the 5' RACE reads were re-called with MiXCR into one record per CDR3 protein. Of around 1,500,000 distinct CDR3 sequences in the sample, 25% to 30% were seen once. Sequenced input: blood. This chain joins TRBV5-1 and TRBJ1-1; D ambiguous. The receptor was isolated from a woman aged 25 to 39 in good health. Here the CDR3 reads CASSIRVDTEAFF. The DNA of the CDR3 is TGCGCCAGCAGCATCCGAGTTGACACTGAAGCTTTCTTT.